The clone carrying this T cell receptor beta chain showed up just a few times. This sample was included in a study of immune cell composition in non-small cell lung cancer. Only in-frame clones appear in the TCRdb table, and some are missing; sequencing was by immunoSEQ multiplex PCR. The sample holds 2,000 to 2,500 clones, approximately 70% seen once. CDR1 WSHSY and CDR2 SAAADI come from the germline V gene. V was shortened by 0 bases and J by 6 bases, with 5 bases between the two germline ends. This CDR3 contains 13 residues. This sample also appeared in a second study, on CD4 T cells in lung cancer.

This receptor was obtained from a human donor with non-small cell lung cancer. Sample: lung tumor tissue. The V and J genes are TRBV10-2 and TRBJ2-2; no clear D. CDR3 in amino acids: CASSESGPGELFF. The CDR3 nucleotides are TGCGCCAGCAGTGAGTCTGGCCCCGGGGAGCTGTTTTTT.